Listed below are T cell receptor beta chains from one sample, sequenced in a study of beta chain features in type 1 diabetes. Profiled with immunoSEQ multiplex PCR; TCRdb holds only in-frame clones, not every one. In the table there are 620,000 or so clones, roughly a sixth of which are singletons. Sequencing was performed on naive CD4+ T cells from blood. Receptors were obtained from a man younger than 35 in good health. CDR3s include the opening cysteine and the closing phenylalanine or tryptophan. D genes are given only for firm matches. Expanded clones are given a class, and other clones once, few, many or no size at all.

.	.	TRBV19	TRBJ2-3	CASEVDGSKDTQYF	TGTGCCAGTGAGGTTGATGGGTCGAAGGATACGCAGTATTTT
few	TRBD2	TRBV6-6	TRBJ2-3	CASLPAGVDDTQYF	TGTGCCAGCCTGCCAGCGGGAGTTGACGATACGCAGTATTTT
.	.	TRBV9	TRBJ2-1	CASSLAASRINEQFF	TGTGCCAGCAGCCTGGCTGCTAGCCGGATCAATGAGCAGTTCTTC
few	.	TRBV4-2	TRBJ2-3	CASSQYKIGGPKYITDTQYF	TGTGCCAGCAGCCAATACAAGATCGGGGGGCCGAAATACATCACAGATACGCAGTATTTT
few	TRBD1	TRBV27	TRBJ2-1	CASSPWTGKNEQFF	TGTGCCAGCAGTCCATGGACAGGGAAGAATGAGCAGTTCTTC
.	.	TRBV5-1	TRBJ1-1	CASRVGMNTEAFF	TGCGCCAGCAGGGTCGGCATGAACACTGAAGCTTTCTTT
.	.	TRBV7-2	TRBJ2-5	CASSLGTVIQETQYF	TGTGCCAGCAGCTTAGGGACTGTTATTCAAGAGACCCAGTACTTC
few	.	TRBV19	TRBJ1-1	CASSIHRAKNTEAFF	TGTGCCAGTAGTATTCACAGGGCGAAGAACACTGAAGCTTTCTTT
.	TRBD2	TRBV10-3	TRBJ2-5	CASSPLAGGEKTQYF	TGTGCCAGCAGTCCCCTGGCGGGGGGAGAAAAGACCCAGTACTTC
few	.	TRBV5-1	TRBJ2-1	CASSSTVGQFF	TGCGCCAGCAGCTCGACCGTCGGGCAGTTCTTC
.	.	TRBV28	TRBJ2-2	CASRKRGLNTGELFF	TGTGCCAGCCGAAAACGGGGTCTAAACACCGGGGAGCTGTTTTTT
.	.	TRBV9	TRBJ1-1	CASSVAGKNTEAFF	TGTGCCAGCAGCGTAGCTGGTAAGAACACTGAAGCTTTCTTT
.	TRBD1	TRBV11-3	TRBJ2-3	CASSPGGWSTDTQYF	TGTGCCAGCAGCCCAGGGGGCTGGAGCACAGATACGCAGTATTTT
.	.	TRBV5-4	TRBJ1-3	CASSGDSGNTIYF	TGTGCCAGCAGCGGAGACTCTGGAAACACCATATATTTT
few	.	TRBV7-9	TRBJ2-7	CASTRTATYEQYF	TGTGCCAGCACCAGGACAGCCACCTACGAGCAGTACTTC
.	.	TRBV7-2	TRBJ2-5	CASSFQTQYF	TGTGCCAGCAGCTTCCAGACCCAGTACTTC
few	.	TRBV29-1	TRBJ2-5	CSVVQSQGETQYF	TGCAGCGTTGTACAGTCTCAAGGGGAGACCCAGTACTTC
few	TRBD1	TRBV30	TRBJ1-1	CAWSVRDRGPLNTEAFF	TGTGCCTGGAGTGTCAGGGACAGGGGGCCCCTGAACACTGAAGCTTTCTTT
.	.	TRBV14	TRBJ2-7	CASSQERGSYEQYF	TGTGCCAGCAGCCAAGAGCGAGGGAGCTACGAGCAGTACTTC
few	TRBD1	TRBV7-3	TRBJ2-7	CASSLGTAYEQYF	TGTGCCAGCAGCCTCGGGACAGCTTACGAGCAGTACTTC